The rows below give T cell receptor beta chains drawn from one sample of a study of blood T cell repertoires in COVID-19. Assay used: immunoSEQ multiplex PCR; TCRdb lists only in-frame clones, some missing. The sample shows about 260,000 clones, 85% to 90% of them seen only once. Sequencing input: PBMCs or T cells enriched from blood (not recorded which). The receptors derive from a woman in her 30s with acute COVID-19. CDR3s include the opening cysteine and the closing phenylalanine or tryptophan. Fields, in order: D gene, clone size, V gene, J gene, CDR3 protein, CDR3 DNA. The D gene is left open where the match is weak. Only some rows state a clone size, as once, few, many or a class for expanded clones.

D gene: .; clone size: .; V gene: TRBV5-1; J gene: TRBJ1-3; CDR3 protein: CASSSDSLYSGNTIYF; CDR3 DNA: TGCGCCAGCAGCAGCGACAGTCTATACTCTGGAAACACCATATATTTT
D gene: TRBD1; clone size: .; V gene: TRBV30; J gene: TRBJ1-4; CDR3 protein: CAWRVAGGLTNEKLFF; CDR3 DNA: TGTGCCTGGAGGGTTGCAGGGGGGCTAACTAATGAAAAACTGTTTTTT
D gene: TRBD2; clone size: .; V gene: TRBV28; J gene: TRBJ2-7; CDR3 protein: CASSLAGTTYEQYF; CDR3 DNA: TGTGCCAGCAGTCTAGCGGGGACAACTTACGAGCAGTACTTC
D gene: TRBD2; clone size: once; V gene: TRBV28; J gene: TRBJ2-7; CDR3 protein: CASSPGTSGYEQYF; CDR3 DNA: TGTGCCAGCAGTCCCGGGACTAGCGGCTACGAGCAGTACTTC
D gene: .; clone size: .; V gene: TRBV4-3; J gene: TRBJ2-7; CDR3 protein: CASSQDIVRVPEPYEQYF; CDR3 DNA: TGCGCCAGCAGCCAAGATATCGTGAGGGTACCCGAACCCTACGAGCAGTACTTC
D gene: .; clone size: .; V gene: TRBV5-4; J gene: TRBJ1-2; CDR3 protein: CASSLPARGDGYTF; CDR3 DNA: TGTGCCAGCAGCCTTCCAGCTCGGGGGGATGGCTACACCTTC
D gene: TRBD1; clone size: .; V gene: TRBV15; J gene: TRBJ2-7; CDR3 protein: CATSMGQSSYEQYF; CDR3 DNA: TGTGCCACCAGCATGGGACAGAGCTCCTACGAGCAGTACTTC
D gene: TRBD1; clone size: .; V gene: TRBV5-6; J gene: TRBJ2-1; CDR3 protein: CASSPRDRGLAYNEQFF; CDR3 DNA: TGTGCCAGCAGCCCCCGGGACAGGGGGCTAGCGTACAATGAGCAGTTCTTC
D gene: .; clone size: .; V gene: TRBV5-1; J gene: TRBJ2-7; CDR3 protein: CASSLQYDEQYF; CDR3 DNA: TGCGCCAGCAGCCTTCAGTACGACGAGCAGTACTTC
D gene: .; clone size: .; V gene: TRBV7-8; J gene: TRBJ1-2; CDR3 protein: CASSPSEFPSYGYTF; CDR3 DNA: TGTGCCAGCAGCCCGTCAGAGTTTCCTAGCTATGGCTACACCTTC
D gene: TRBD1; clone size: .; V gene: TRBV6-2/TRBV6-3; J gene: TRBJ1-1; CDR3 protein: CASSYLPGQGIVGTEAFF; CDR3 DNA: TGTGCCAGCAGTTACTTACCGGGACAGGGTATTGTGGGGACTGAAGCTTTCTTT
D gene: .; clone size: few; V gene: TRBV5-6; J gene: TRBJ1-6; CDR3 protein: CASGPIDRPNSPLHF; CDR3 DNA: TGTGCCAGCGGGCCTATTGACAGGCCTAATTCACCCCTCCACTTT
D gene: TRBD1; clone size: once; V gene: TRBV6-2/TRBV6-3; J gene: TRBJ1-2; CDR3 protein: CASSDRGNYGYTF; CDR3 DNA: TGTGCCAGCAGTGACAGGGGGAACTATGGCTACACCTTC